In its sample, the clone carrying this TCR beta chain was seen once. The sample originates from a study of blood T cell repertoires in COVID-19. Looked up from germline, CDR1 is SGHAT and CDR2 is FQNNGV. V dropped 2 bases and J dropped 4 bases, with 14 bases sitting between them. This CDR3 is 15 amino acids long. Clones were read by immunoSEQ multiplex PCR, and TCRdb kept only the in-frame ones, dropping some. Here the sample spans a few hundred thousand clones, about 89% being singletons. The sequenced sample consisted of peripheral blood. This chain uses TRBV11-2 with TRBJ1-2, with a possible D match to TRBD1 (5 bases). This TCR derives from a man aged 35 to 55 who had recovered from COVID-19. This CDR3 reads CASSLSQGAGYGYTF. Written as DNA, the CDR3 is TGTGCCAGCAGCTTATCCCAGGGCGCCGGCTATGGCTACACCTTC.